This entry features one T cell receptor (beta chain) sequence. This specimen belongs to a study of cytomegalovirus exposure and HLA in healthy donors. It was with 60 Vbeta and 13 Jbeta primers that the PCR ran. The repertoire was sequenced with immunoSEQ multiplex PCR; TCRdb's copy has only in-frame clones and lacks some. The data contain 70,000 to 80,000 clones, roughly four fifths of them singletons. The germline gives CDR1 MDHEN, CDR2 SYDVKM. Between the trimmed V and J ends, which lost 5 bases and 5 bases, there was a span of 12 bases. This CDR3 contains 13 residues. This chain connects TRBV28 to TRBJ2-5; D uncertain. Input material: PBMCs. This sequence originates from a man between 18 and 29 years old in good health and CMV-seronegative. The CDR3 sequence: CASSVYPRETQYF. In DNA form, the CDR3 reads TGTGCCAGCAGTGTTTATCCTAGGGAGACCCAGTACTTC.